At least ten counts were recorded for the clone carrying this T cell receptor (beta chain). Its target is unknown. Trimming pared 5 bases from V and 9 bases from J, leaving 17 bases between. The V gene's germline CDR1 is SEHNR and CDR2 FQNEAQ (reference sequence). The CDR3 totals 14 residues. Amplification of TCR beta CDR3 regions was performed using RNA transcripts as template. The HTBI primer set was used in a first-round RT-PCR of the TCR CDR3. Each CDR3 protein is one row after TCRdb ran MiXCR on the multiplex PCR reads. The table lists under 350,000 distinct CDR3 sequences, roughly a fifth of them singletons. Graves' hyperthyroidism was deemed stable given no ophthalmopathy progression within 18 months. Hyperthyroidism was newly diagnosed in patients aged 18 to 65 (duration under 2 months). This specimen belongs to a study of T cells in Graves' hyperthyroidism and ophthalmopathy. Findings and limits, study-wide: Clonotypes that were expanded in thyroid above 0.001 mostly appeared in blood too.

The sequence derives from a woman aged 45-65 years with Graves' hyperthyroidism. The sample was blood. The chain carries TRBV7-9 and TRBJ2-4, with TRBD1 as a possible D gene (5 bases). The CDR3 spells CASSPRTPQGIQYF. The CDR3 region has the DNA TGTGCCAGCAGCCCAAGGACACCCCAGGGCATTCAGTACTTC. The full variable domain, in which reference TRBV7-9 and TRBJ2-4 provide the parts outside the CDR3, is DTGVSQNPRHKITKRGQNVTFRCDPISEHNRLYWYRQTLGQGPEFLTYFQNEAQLEKSRLLSDRFSAERPKGSFSTLEIQRTEQGDSAMYLCASSPRTPQGIQYFGAGTRLSVL.